A selection of T cell receptor beta chains follows, all from one sample in a study of metastatic and nonmetastatic thyroid tumors. TCRdb used MiXCR to call clones anew from the PCR reads. The sample holds roughly 71,000 clones, about 17% seen once. The specimen was blood. The origin of the receptors is a female donor with papillary thyroid cancer or a benign thyroid nodule (not recorded which). Some clones in this sample may be carry-over from other donors' samples. Each CDR3 is given with its conserved first and last residue. A D gene is named only where the DNA matches it firmly. Size tells how often a clone was seen (once, few, many) or the class of an expanded clone, and some rows leave it out.

D: NA; J: TRBJ2-7; V: TRBV27; size: many; CDR3: CASKSPGAYEQYF; DNA: TGTGCCAGCAAGTCACCGGGGGCCTACGAGCAGTACTTC
D: TRBD1; J: TRBJ1-5; V: TRBV5-1; size: NA; CDR3: CASSLGTAGDQPQHF; DNA: TGCGCCAGCAGCCTAGGGACAGCGGGGGATCAGCCCCAGCATTTT
D: NA; J: TRBJ1-3; V: TRBV18; size: many; CDR3: CASSPPNAGNTIYF; DNA: TGTGCCAGCTCACCACCCAACGCCGGAAACACCATATATTTT
D: NA; J: TRBJ1-1; V: TRBV11-2; size: NA; CDR3: CASSLSASATEAFF; DNA: TGTGCCAGCAGCCTCTCGGCAAGCGCGACTGAAGCTTTCTTT
D: NA; J: TRBJ2-6; V: TRBV6-1; size: many; CDR3: CASLQPSSGANVLTF; DNA: TGTGCCAGCCTCCAGCCCTCCTCTGGGGCCAACGTCCTGACTTTC
D: NA; J: TRBJ2-3; V: TRBV12-3/TRBV12-4; size: many; CDR3: CASSAGPTSDTQYF; DNA: TGTGCCAGCAGTGCAGGGCCCACCTCAGATACGCAGTATTTT
D: NA; J: TRBJ2-1; V: TRBV3-1; size: many; CDR3: CASSRRDWNEQFF; DNA: TGTGCCAGCAGCCGACGGGACTGGAACGAGCAGTTCTTC
D: TRBD2; J: TRBJ2-5; V: TRBV3-1; size: many; CDR3: CASSSRTSGSGETQYF; DNA: TGTGCCAGCAGTTCTAGGACTAGCGGGAGTGGGGAGACCCAGTACTTC
D: NA; J: TRBJ1-2; V: TRBV20-1; size: few; CDR3: CSARRPRGDGYTF; DNA: TGCAGTGCTAGAAGACCAAGGGGGGATGGCTACACCTTC
D: TRBD2; J: TRBJ2-3; V: TRBV28; size: many; CDR3: CASSASGTTDTQYF; DNA: TGTGCCAGCAGTGCTAGCGGGACCACAGATACGCAGTATTTT
D: TRBD2; J: TRBJ2-3; V: TRBV20-1; size: many; CDR3: CSASTPRLLDGRPPDTQYF; DNA: TGCAGTGCTAGTACACCTCGGCTTCTAGACGGGAGGCCCCCAGATACGCAGTATTTT
D: TRBD1; J: TRBJ1-3; V: TRBV9; size: many; CDR3: CASSVDTGGTGNTIYF; DNA: TGTGCCAGCAGCGTAGATACAGGGGGGACTGGAAACACCATATATTTT
D: NA; J: TRBJ2-3; V: TRBV20-1; size: NA; CDR3: CSALGLAPSTDTQYF; DNA: TGCAGTGCCTTGGGGCTAGCGCCTAGCACAGATACGCAGTATTTT
D: NA; J: TRBJ1-2; V: TRBV19; size: many; CDR3: CASTPGGGYTF; DNA: TGTGCCAGTACTCCAGGTGGTGGCTACACCTTC
D: NA; J: TRBJ1-5; V: TRBV6-5; size: many; CDR3: CASSYGRNQPQHF; DNA: TGTGCCAGCAGTTATGGACGGAATCAGCCCCAGCATTTT
D: TRBD2; J: TRBJ2-7; V: TRBV30; size: medium-sized; CDR3: CAWSGGLLYEQYF; DNA: TGTGCCTGGAGTGGGGGACTACTCTACGAGCAGTACTTC
D: NA; J: TRBJ2-2; V: TRBV6-4; size: many; CDR3: CASSGLSGTNTGELFF; DNA: TGTGCCAGCAGTGGGCTTAGCGGAACGAACACCGGGGAGCTGTTTTTT
D: NA; J: TRBJ1-2; V: TRBV30; size: NA; CDR3: CASSRGPNYGYTF; DNA: TGTGCCTCGAGCAGAGGGCCTAACTATGGCTACACCTTC
D: TRBD2; J: TRBJ2-5; V: TRBV20-1; size: many; CDR3: CSASKAAAGGGETQYF; DNA: TGCAGTGCTAGTAAGGCCGCGGCGGGAGGTGGGGAGACCCAGTACTTC
D: TRBD1; J: TRBJ1-6; V: TRBV4-1; size: many; CDR3: CASRRPDRDRGYSPLHF; DNA: TGCGCCAGCAGACGACCCGACCGGGACAGGGGGTATTCACCCCTCCACTTT
D: NA; J: TRBJ1-2; V: TRBV6-1; size: few; CDR3: CASSRVSGSYGYTF; DNA: TGTGCCAGCAGCCGGGTGTCAGGGAGCTATGGCTACACCTTC
D: NA; J: TRBJ2-5; V: TRBV20-1; size: many; CDR3: CSATPSGTLGTQYF; DNA: TGCAGTGCTACACCCTCGGGCACCTTGGGGACCCAGTACTTC
D: TRBD2; J: TRBJ2-5; V: TRBV12-5; size: many; CDR3: CASGKGLAGGETQYF; DNA: TGTGCTAGTGGTAAGGGACTAGCGGGAGGAGAGACCCAGTACTTC
D: TRBD2; J: TRBJ2-7; V: TRBV20-1; size: many; CDR3: CSATLGEGGMYEQYF; DNA: TGCAGTGCTACCCTGGGGGAGGGAGGAATGTACGAGCAGTACTTC
D: NA; J: TRBJ2-2; V: TRBV6-4; size: few; CDR3: CASSGQPLIAVELFF; DNA: TGTGCCAGCAGTGGCCAGCCCCTTATTGCCGTGGAGCTGTTTTTT
D: TRBD1; J: TRBJ2-2; V: TRBV5-1; size: many; CDR3: CASSWNTGGGDTGELFF; DNA: TGCGCCAGCAGCTGGAATACAGGGGGTGGGGACACCGGGGAGCTGTTTTTT
D: NA; J: TRBJ2-2; V: TRBV3-1; size: many; CDR3: CASSRTYNTGTGELFF; DNA: TGTGCCAGCAGCCGAACATACAATACAGGGACCGGGGAGCTGTTTTTT